Shown below are 19 T cell receptor beta chains from a single sample sequenced in a study of response to subunit inactivated influenza vaccine. TCRdb re-analysed the RT-PCR reads in MiXCR, keeping a single row per CDR3 protein. The sample lists about 480,000 distinct CDR3 sequences; roughly 13% were seen once. Sequencing was performed on PBMCs from blood, taken 35 to 45 days after vaccination. The origin of the receptors is a man between 45 and 60 years old who received an inactivated influenza vaccine.

This clonotype was recorded only once. DNA for the CDR3: TGTGCCAGCAGTTTCGGGACAGGGGCATCTGAAGCTTTCTTT. This gives the protein CASSFGTGASEAFF. This chain connects TRBV28 to TRBJ1-1; 10 nucleotides match TRBD1. The CDR3 totals 14 residues. CDR1 is MDHEN and CDR2 is SYDVKM in the germline V gene. After removal of 3 bases from V and 6 bases from J, the junction contained 4 bases not matched to a gene.

Only a few counts were recorded for this clonotype. The chain has TRBV5-6 and TRBJ1-5; unclear D gene. In germline, CDR1 is SGHDT, CDR2 YYEEEE. The CDR3 length is 15 residues. V was cut by 0 bases and J by 2 bases, with 9 bases left in between. The DNA of the CDR3 is TGTGCCAGCAGCTTGGCCTTTTCAGGCAATCAGCCCCAGCATTTT. It encodes CASSLAFSGNQPQHF.

This clonotype was seen a few times. This sequence joins TRBV12-3 or TRBV12-4 and TRBJ1-1, with D possibly TRBD1 on 5 matching bases. V lost 4 bases to trimming and J lost 2 bases, with 14 bases between them. The CDR3 sequence is 15 residues long. The CDR3 sequence is CASSSGGAYNTEAFF. Here the CDR3 DNA reads TGTGCCAGCAGTTCCGGGGGAGCCTATAACACTGAAGCTTTCTTT.

This clonotype was found many times. The chain recombines TRBV5-1 with TRBJ2-3; D not resolved. Trimming stripped 4 bases from V and 4 bases from J, with 10 bases between. The CDR3 contains 13 residues. Germline CDR1 SGHRS, CDR2 YFSETQ. CDR3 sequence (DNA): TGCGCCAGCAGCCCCCTCTTGGCAGATACGCAGTATTTT. Translating it yields CASSPLLADTQYF.

The chain couples TRBV10-3 to TRBJ2-2; TRBD2 agrees at 14 bases. Losses at the gene ends were 7 bases for V and 0 bases for J; bases not matched to a gene: 1. The CDR3 length is 16 residues. Germline-derived CDR1 and CDR2 are ENHRY and SYGVKD. Here the CDR3 DNA reads TGTGCCATCAAGACTAGCGGGAGGGCGAACACCGGGGAGCTGTTTTTT. It codes for CAIKTSGRANTGELFF.

This clonotype came up a few times. The gene calls are TRBV5-1 and TRBJ2-3; D is uncertain. The CDR3 covers 16 residues. V was clipped by 4 bases and J by 0 bases, with 15 bases between them. Germline CDR1 is SGHRS and CDR2 is YFSETQ. CDR3 DNA sequence: TGCGCCAGCAGCCCGATGGGCGGAACTAGCACAGATACGCAGTATTTT. The encoded protein is CASSPMGGTSTDTQYF.

This clonotype has a handful of counts. The chain is built from TRBV5-1 and TRBJ1-1, with D tentatively TRBD1 (5 bases). Trimming removed 4 bases at V and 5 bases at J, with 15 bases between. From germline, CDR1 is SGHRS and CDR2 YFSETQ. The CDR3 runs to 14 residues. CDR3 DNA: TGCGCCAGCAGCGAGGGGACGGCTGGTACTGAAGCTTTCTTT. This encodes CASSEGTAGTEAFF.

CDR3 protein: CASSFGVQRRANTGELFF. The CDR3 region has the DNA TGTGCCAGCAGCTTCGGGGTACAGCGAAGGGCGAACACCGGGGAGCTGTTTTTT. The rearrangement joins TRBV11-2 to TRBJ2-2; weak D call: TRBD2 (5 bases). From germline, CDR1 is SGHAT and CDR2 FQNNGV. The CDR3 is 18 residues long. Trimming pared 3 bases from V and 0 bases from J, leaving 17 bases between.

This clonotype was detected only a few times. CDR3 DNA sequence: TGTGCCAGCACCGGACAGGGAAGGCAAGAGACCCAGTACTTC. Translating gives CASTGQGRQETQYF. The V gene is TRBV28, the J gene TRBJ2-5; 8 bases align to TRBD1. This CDR3 region has 14 residues. J lost 2 bases, V lost 7 bases, and 6 bases had no gene match. Germline V gene data show CDR1 as MDHEN and CDR2 as SYDVKM.

This clonotype was counted between two and nine times. This rearrangement joins TRBV2 to TRBJ2-2; D is undetermined. Trimming left V 8 bases short and J 2 bases short, with 15 bases between. CDR3 size: 15 residues. Germline CDR1 SNHLY, CDR2 FYNNEI. CDR3 sequence (DNA): TGTGCCAGCTCGACTCGACCACTTAACACCGGGGAGCTGTTTTTT. This sequence encodes CASSTRPLNTGELFF.

This clonotype was observed a handful of times. This chain joins TRBV20-1 and TRBJ1-5, with TRBD1 matching over 8 bases. The V and J ends lost 4 bases and 5 bases, in that order; junction bases with no gene match: 7. The CDR3 runs to 14 residues. Germline V gene lookup returns CDR1 DFQATT and CDR2 SNEGSKA (reference sequence). CDR3 sequence reads: CSAKTGARYQPQHF. CDR3 sequence (DNA): TGCAGTGCTAAGACAGGGGCGAGGTATCAGCCCCAGCATTTT.

This clonotype was observed once. This chain joins TRBV23-1 and TRBJ2-7; D is unclear. TRBV23-1 is flagged as an ORF with uncertain function. V dropped 0 bases and J dropped 2 bases, with 20 bases sitting between them. The CDR3 spans 18 residues. The CDR3 loop is CASSQSLLITTATYEQYF. DNA for the CDR3: TGCGCCAGCAGTCAATCCTTGTTGATAACAACGGCAACCTACGAGCAGTACTTC.

This clonotype appeared a single time. The genes are TRBV3-1 and TRBJ2-7; the D gene is possibly TRBD2 (5 bases). Trimming stripped 5 bases from V and 5 bases from J, with 13 bases between. CDR3 length: 13 residues. In germline, CDR1 is LGHDT, CDR2 YNNKEL (reference sequence). CDR3 amino acids: CASSKRTPNEQYF. The DNA of the CDR3 is TGTGCCAGCAGCAAACGGACTCCCAACGAGCAGTACTTC.

The V and J genes are TRBV7-8 and TRBJ2-2; 7 nucleotides line up with TRBD2. Looked up from germline, CDR1 is SGHVS and CDR2 is FQNEAQ. This CDR3 is built from 15 residues. Trimming cost V 6 bases and J 5 bases; bases outside gene matches: 9. CDR3 sequence: CASSPRGRATGELFF. The CDR3 bases are TGTGCCAGCAGTCCGCGTGGGAGGGCGACCGGGGAGCTGTTTTTT.

This clonotype was counted between two and nine times. The DNA for the CDR3 is TGCGCCAGCAGCTTGGGTCGGACAGGGACCTACGAGCAGTACTTC. It specifies CASSLGRTGTYEQYF. This rearrangement joins TRBV5-1 to TRBJ2-7; 8 bases are shared with TRBD1. This CDR3 contains 15 residues. The germline V gene has CDR1 SGHRS and CDR2 YFSETQ. Unmatched junction bases numbered 4, after V lost 0 bases and J lost 2 bases. The full variable domain, with the rest looked up from reference TRBV5-1 and TRBJ2-7, is KAGVTQTPRYLIKTRGQQVTLSCSPISGHRSVSWYQQTPGQGLQFLFEYFSETQRNKGNFPGRFSGRQFSNSRSEMNVSTLELGDSALYLCASSLGRTGTYEQYFGPGTRLTVT.

This clonotype has a handful of counts. This rearrangement joins TRBV20-1 to TRBJ2-1, with D possibly being TRBD1 or TRBD2 (6 bases each). Germline V gene sequence: CDR1 DFQATT, CDR2 SNEGSKA (reference sequence). The CDR3 covers 15 residues. With 1 base removed from V and 2 bases from J, the gap between germline ends came to 12 bases. For the CDR3, the DNA is TGCAGTGCTAGAGCCCTGGAGGGGGCCTACAATGAGCAGTTCTTC. As protein: CSARALEGAYNEQFF.

The chain joins TRBV6-5 to TRBJ1-2; tentatively, D is TRBD1 (5 bases). V was cut by 2 bases and J by 4 bases, with 11 bases left in between. The length of the CDR3 is 14 residues. Germline V gene sequence: CDR1 MNHEY, CDR2 SVGAGI. CDR3 sequence: CASSYQGASYGYTF. DNA of the CDR3: TGTGCCAGCAGTTACCAGGGTGCCTCCTATGGCTACACCTTC.

The chain carries TRBV12-3 or TRBV12-4 and TRBJ1-5; no clear D. The CDR3 is 17 amino acids. The germline V and J ends were trimmed by 0 bases and 0 bases, with 12 bases remaining between them. The DNA of the CDR3 is TGTGCCAGCAGTTTAGCAGCCAGCCTGGGTAGCAATCAGCCCCAGCATTTT. This gives the protein CASSLAASLGSNQPQHF.

Regarding this clonotype: A read error is possible here, since a much larger clone lies one base away. V gene TRBV5-1 combines with J gene TRBJ2-2; D is perhaps TRBD1 (6 bases). The length of the CDR3 is 15 residues. V lost 10 bases to trimming and J lost 4 bases, with 20 bases between them. CDR1 and CDR2 (germline): SGHRS, YFSETQ. CDR3 DNA sequence: TGCGCCTGCAAATTTCAGGGGTCAGGCACCGGGGAGCTGTTTTTT. This sequence encodes CACKFQGSGTGELFF.